The rows below give T cell receptor beta chains drawn from one sample of a study of shared clonotypes between healthy human individuals. Assay: immunoSEQ multiplex PCR; the TCRdb copy retains only in-frame clones and omits some. The profile covers 2,100,000 or so clones, with 95% appearing a single time and more than 0.1% taken by the ten largest. The sequenced sample consisted of naive CD4+ T cells sorted from blood. The receptors derive from a young man in good health. Both conserved end residues are trimmed from each CDR3. D genes are given only for firm matches. Rows may omit the clone size; those that give it use once, few, many or a size class.

V gene | D gene | clone size | CDR3 protein
TRBV4-1 | - | - | ASRQDTGSGEKLF
TRBV9 | TRBD2 | - | ASSVLGLADNEQF
TRBV6-6 | - | - | ASTKGGVGYT
TRBV6-6 | - | - | ASSYRVQGTKNIQY
TRBV28 | - | - | ASSHSVVEQY
TRBV10-3 | - | once | AISGELGGDSPLH
TRBV27 | TRBD1 | - | ASSLSRGPDGELF
TRBV19 | TRBD1 | - | ASSSDRASYEQY
TRBV11-2 | - | - | ASSLTQGLLTKNIQY
TRBV5-1 | - | - | ASSSGAYNEQF
TRBV7-2 | - | - | ASSLDTGPNEKLF
TRBV10-3 | TRBD1 | - | AIRTGTGDTGELF
TRBV2 | - | - | ASRDSSAGADTQY
TRBV7-9 | TRBD1 | - | ASSADRVIYGYT
TRBV5-4 | TRBD1 | - | ASSSVQGQGSHEQY
TRBV28 | - | - | ASSLGGSGANVLT
TRBV7-8 | TRBD1 | - | ASSLQGAMLF